The 27 T cell receptor beta chains in this list originate from one sample, sequenced in a study of T cell clonality in common variable immunodeficiency. Whole-study findings and limits: Common variable immunodeficiency TCR beta sequences reportedly had fewer deletions and N-nucleotide insertions.

These receptors have no identified antigens. Using immunoSEQ multiplex PCR, the repertoire was profiled, and TCRdb retains in-frame clones only, with some absent. The sample has about 23,000 clones, none seen only once; the top ten hold under 10%. Sequenced: peripheral blood mononuclear cells. All receptors derive from a human donor with common variable immunodeficiency.

Turning to this clone: The read comes to an end 3 residues before the CDR3 does, leaving the germline J gene to fill in the end. V usage is TRBV19 and J usage is TRBJ2-4, with D hard to call. The CDR3 extends over 13 amino acids. Germline CDR1 and CDR2: LNHDA and SQIVND (reference sequence). The DNA read from the CDR3 is TGTGCCAGTAGTATATCTCCGGCGGATACT. Translating it yields CASSISPADT. The entire CDR3 is CASSISPADTQYF.

This clone qualifies as medium-sized. The read terminates 3 residues before the CDR3 end, so the remaining end is supplied by the germline J gene. The rearrangement joins TRBV7-9 to TRBJ2-3; a possible D gene is TRBD2 (5 bases). The CDR3 sequence is 12 residues long. From germline, CDR1 is SEHNR and CDR2 FQNEAQ (reference sequence). V was cut by 5 bases and J by 7 bases, with 10 bases left in between. The CDR3 loop reads CASSLDSHTQYF. Partial CDR3 DNA: TGTGCCAGCAGCCTGGACTCCCATACG.

As concerns this clone: Read sequence stops 3 residues before the CDR3 end, and the germline J gene provides the missing end. This chain connects TRBV11-2 to TRBJ1-2; D remains unclear. Germline values: CDR1 SGHAT, CDR2 FQNNGV. This CDR3 spans 13 amino acids. The CDR3 here is CASSQGSDGGYTF. Incomplete CDR3 DNA: TGTGCCAGCAGCCAAGGCTCAGACGGGGGC.

As to this clone: The CDR3 end is not reached by the read, which stops 3 residues before it; the germline J gene fills it in. The J gene is TRBJ2-3, the V gene TRBV19, with D perhaps matching TRBD1 (6 bases). The V end was cut by 6 bases, the J end by 0 bases, with 13 bases between. Looked up from germline, CDR1 is LNHDA and CDR2 is SQIVND (reference sequence). This CDR3 comprises 15 residues. The CDR3 sequence is CASRLRGTSTDTQYF. The CDR3 DNA, read in part, is TGTGCCAGTAGACTCAGGGGAACGAGCACAGATACG.

The sample holds many counts of this clone. The read falls 3 residues short of the CDR3 end, and the missing part is taken from the germline J gene. This chain links TRBV14 with TRBJ2-6, with D possibly being TRBD2 (5 bases). Trimming took off 0 bases at V and 0 bases at J, with 9 bases between the two ends. The CDR3 totals 17 residues. CDR1 SGHDN and CDR2 FVKESK come from the germline V gene. The chain's CDR3 is CASSQDRGHSGANVLTF. Incomplete CDR3 DNA: TGTGCCAGCAGCCAAGATCGAGGGCACTCTGGGGCCAACGTC. Filled out from reference TRBV14 and TRBJ2-6, the complete variable domain reads EAGVTQFPSHSVIEKGQTVTLRCDPISGHDNLYWYRRVMGKEIKFLLHFVKESKQDESGMPNNRFLAERTGGTYSTLKVQPAELEDSGVYFCASSQDRGHSGANVLTFGAGSRLTVL.

This clone was seen more than once but under ten times. From the germline J gene comes the end of the CDR3, since the read stops 3 residues before it. This sequence joins TRBV2 and TRBJ2-2; TRBD2 matches at 9 bases. The germline gives CDR1 SNHLY, CDR2 FYNNEI. V was clipped by 6 bases and J by 6 bases; unmatched bases: 5. CDR3 size: 14 residues. The CDR3 region is CASREREVAGELFF. Incomplete CDR3 DNA: TGTGCCAGCAGGGAGCGGGAGGTCGCCGGGGAG.

In this sample, this clone turned up many times. The read is 3 residues too short to cover the CDR3 end, so that end is filled in from the germline J gene. This chain links TRBV7-2 with TRBJ1-1; 7 bases align to TRBD1. CDR3 length equals 13 residues. V shed 6 bases and J 1 base; nucleotides not matched to a gene: 2. CDR1 and CDR2 (germline): SGHTA, FQGNSA. The sequenced part of the CDR3 DNA is TGTGCCAGCAGACGACAGGGGAACACTGAA. Translating it yields CASRRQGNTE. The CDR3 reads in full as CASRRQGNTEAFF.

This clone has ten or more counts. The CDR3 goes on 3 residues after the read ends, and that part is filled in from the germline J gene. The chain links TRBV30 to TRBJ1-3; possible D gene TRBD1, 5 bases. CDR1 is GTSNPN, CDR2 SVGIG, per germline (reference sequence). The CDR3 is made up of 15 amino acids. With 2 bases removed from V and 0 bases from J, the gap between germline ends came to 11 bases. The sequenced CDR3 bases are TGTGCCTGGAGTCCAGGACATAGCTCTGGAAACACC. Translating it yields CAWSPGHSSGNT. The whole CDR3 region reads CAWSPGHSSGNTIYF.

Ten or more counts support this clone. The CDR3 spells CASTMTGNTGELFF. CDR3 bases read: TGTGCCAGTACCATGACAGGGAACACCGGGGAG. V usage is TRBV19 and J usage is TRBJ2-2, with D tentatively TRBD1 (6 bases). The missing CDR3 end, 3 residues past where the read stops, is filled in from the germline J gene. The V end lost 7 bases, the J end lost 1 base, and 10 bases lay between the germline ends. CDR3 size: 14 residues. Germline assignment: CDR1 LNHDA and CDR2 SQIVND (reference sequence).

Comments on this clone: Read coverage stops 3 residues before the CDR3 terminus; the germline J gene supplies the remainder. This chain uses TRBV30 with TRBJ1-1; 8 bases line up with TRBD1. V gave up 3 bases and J gave up 0 bases; unmatched junction bases: 9. This CDR3 is 16 amino acids long. Germline values: CDR1 GTSNPN, CDR2 SVGIG (reference sequence). CDR3 DNA (partial): TGTGCCTGGAGCCAAACAGGGGGGCCATTGAACACTGAA. Encoded protein: CAWSQTGGPLNTE. The entire CDR3 protein reads CAWSQTGGPLNTEAFF. Complete variable domain (other parts from reference TRBV30 and TRBJ1-1): SQTIHQWPATLVQPVGSPLSLECTVEGTSNPNLYWYRQAAGRGLQLLFYSVGIGQISSEVPQNLSASRPQDRQFILSSKKLLLSDSGFYLCAWSQTGGPLNTEAFFGQGTRLTVV.

Remarks on this clone: The read comes to an end 3 residues before the CDR3 does, leaving the germline J gene to fill in the end. This rearrangement joins TRBV20-1 to TRBJ2-5; 7 nucleotides agree with TRBD1. With V trimmed by 3 bases and J by 2 bases, 9 bases remained unmatched. From germline, CDR1 is DFQATT and CDR2 SNEGSKA (reference sequence). The CDR3 is 15 amino acids. CDR3 DNA, as far as it was read: TGCAGTGCTAGCCGGTCGAGGGGGCAGCAAGAGACC. This gives the protein CSASRSRGQQET. The whole CDR3 region reads CSASRSRGQQETQYF.

This clone was recorded at least ten times. Partial CDR3 DNA: TGTGCCAGCAGCTTTCGGGGGGCCGGTGAGACC. It yields the protein CASSFRGAGET. The CDR3 reads in full as CASSFRGAGETQYF. The chain joins TRBV7-3 to TRBJ2-5; weak D call: TRBD2 (7 bases). The read ends 3 residues early relative to the CDR3; the germline J gene fills the gap. CDR1 SGHTA and CDR2 FQGTGA come from the germline V gene. Trimming stripped 3 bases from V and 5 bases from J, with 13 bases between. The CDR3 runs 14 residues.

Remarks on this clone: The read is 3 residues too short to cover the CDR3 end, so that end is filled in from the germline J gene. The chain carries TRBV7-8 and TRBJ1-1; D might be TRBD1 (5 bases). This CDR3 spans 13 amino acids. The germline V gene encodes CDR1 SGHVS and CDR2 FQNEAQ. CDR3 loop: CASSSEKARGAFF. The covered CDR3 bases are TGTGCCAGCAGCTCCGAAAAGGCAAGGGGA.

This clone showed up just a few times. With the read ending 3 residues before the CDR3 end, the germline J gene is used to fill in that end. The chain links TRBV7-2 to TRBJ2-7; 8 bases align to TRBD2. Germline V lookup: CDR1 SGHTA, CDR2 FQGNSA. V trimming: 6 bases; J trimming: 2 bases; junction bases outside the gene matches: 6. This CDR3 has 14 residues. This chain's CDR3 is CASRYIAGPYEQYF. The CDR3 DNA, read in part, is TGTGCCAGCAGATATATAGCGGGGCCCTACGAG.

This clone was counted a few times. With the read ending 3 residues before the CDR3 end, the germline J gene is used to fill in that end. The chain recombines TRBV7-9 with TRBJ2-7; TRBD1 matches at 9 bases. V lost 5 bases to trimming and J lost 6 bases; unmatched junction nucleotides: 11. CDR3 length: 15 residues. Germline CDR1 is SEHNR and CDR2 is FQNEAQ (reference sequence). This CDR3 reads CASSAPGTGLGEQYF. The CDR3 DNA, read in part, is TGTGCCAGCAGCGCCCCCGGGACAGGGTTAGGCGAG.

Many counts were recorded for this clone. The read is 3 residues too short to cover the CDR3 end, so that end is filled in from the germline J gene. This chain joins TRBV19 and TRBJ2-1; 8 bases map to TRBD2. V lost 6 bases to trimming and J lost 8 bases; unmatched junction nucleotides: 9. CDR1 is LNHDA and CDR2 is SQIVND in the germline V gene (reference sequence). This CDR3 comprises 14 residues. The part of the CDR3 DNA that was read is TGTGCCAGTAGCTTCAGCGGGAGACCGGATGAG. This translates into CASSFSGRPDE. The entire CDR3 is CASSFSGRPDEQFF. The full variable domain, in which reference TRBV19 and TRBJ2-1 provide the parts outside the CDR3, is DGGITQSPKYLFRKEGQNVTLSCEQNLNHDAMYWYRQDPGQGLRLIYYSQIVNDFQKGDIAEGYSVSREKKESFPLTVTSAQKNPTAFYLCASSFSGRPDEQFFGPGTRLTVL.

Within the sample, this clone is medium-sized. The read ends 3 residues before the CDR3 terminus; that terminus is restored from the germline J gene. The chain uses TRBV10-3 and TRBJ2-2; 8 bases are shared with TRBD1. This CDR3 is built from 15 residues. V was pared by 6 bases and J by 4 bases, with 7 bases of the junction left unmatched. Germline values: CDR1 ENHRY, CDR2 SYGVKD. The CDR3 bases that were read are TGTGCCATCAGCCCCGGGACAGGAACCACCGGGGAG. Protein sequence: CAISPGTGTTGE. The full CDR3 protein is CAISPGTGTTGELFF.

The sample holds a few counts of this clone. The read falls 3 residues short of the CDR3 end, and the missing part is taken from the germline J gene. The chain links TRBV2 to TRBJ2-3; 8 bases agree with TRBD1. This CDR3 spans 13 amino acids. Per the germline V gene, CDR1 is SNHLY and CDR2 is FYNNEI. V was pared by 5 bases and J by 3 bases, with 1 base of the junction left unmatched. Here the CDR3 reads CASSTGGTDTQYF. CDR3 DNA (partial): TGTGCCAGCAGTACAGGGGGGACAGATACG.

A note on this clone: The observed sequence ends 3 residues before the CDR3 terminus, with the missing tail filled in from the germline J gene. V usage is TRBV7-2 and J usage is TRBJ2-1, with D unclear. This CDR3 is built from 15 residues. Trimming removed 5 bases at V and 0 bases at J, with 11 bases between. Germline CDR1 is SGHTA and CDR2 is FQGNSA. The part of the CDR3 DNA that was read is TGTGCCAGCAGCCTACAGAAAAGCTCCTACAATGAG. It is translated as CASSLQKSSYNE. The whole CDR3 sequence reads CASSLQKSSYNEQFF.

This clone was detected only a few times. With the read ending 3 residues before the CDR3 end, the germline J gene is used to fill in that end. This sequence joins TRBV19 and TRBJ2-1; 9 bases align to TRBD2. The germline V gene encodes CDR1 LNHDA and CDR2 SQIVND (reference sequence). The CDR3 is 16 residues long. J gave up 6 bases and V 5 bases, and 11 bases lay outside the gene matches. CDR3 bases read: TGTGCCAGTAGTGCTCCCTACGCGGGAGGGCCCAATGAG. This sequence encodes CASSAPYAGGPNE. The full CDR3 protein reads CASSAPYAGGPNEQFF.

This clone has only a few counts. The observed sequence ends 3 residues before the CDR3 terminus, with the missing tail filled in from the germline J gene. The chain couples TRBV5-1 to TRBJ2-1; D may be TRBD1 (6 bases). Germline CDR1 and CDR2: SGHRS and YFSETQ. Deletions cut 1 base from V and 9 bases from J, with 8 bases between. This CDR3 comprises 12 residues. The CDR3 sequence is CASSLTGLEQFF. The sequenced CDR3 bases are TGCGCCAGCAGCTTGACAGGGCTTGAG.

Turning to this clone: Sequencing ends 3 residues short of the CDR3 end; the germline J gene provides the rest. V gene TRBV18 combines with J gene TRBJ2-7, with 8 bases lining up with TRBD1. The CDR3 runs 13 residues. Germline CDR1 and CDR2: KGHSH and LQKENI. V gave up 1 base and J gave up 5 bases; unmatched junction bases: 1. CDR3 amino acids: CASSPRTGNEQYF. The DNA read from the CDR3 is TGTGCCAGCTCACCACGGACAGGGAACGAG.

This clone was recorded many times. The CDR3 end falls 3 residues outside the read, so it is completed with the germline J gene. V gene TRBV28 combines with J gene TRBJ2-1; D is perhaps TRBD2 (5 bases). From germline, CDR1 is MDHEN and CDR2 SYDVKM. The CDR3 has 13 amino acids. V was trimmed by 6 bases and J by 3 bases, leaving 9 bases between them. Here the CDR3 reads CASRPGIYNEQFF. CDR3 DNA, as far as it was read: TGTGCCAGCAGACCGGGGATCTACAATGAG.

This clone was found a few times. The CDR3 goes on 3 residues after the read ends, and that part is filled in from the germline J gene. This sequence joins TRBV10-1 and TRBJ2-7; D is perhaps TRBD1 (6 bases). Germline CDR1 and CDR2: WNHNN and SYGVQD (reference sequence). The CDR3 is 13 amino acids. The V end lost 4 bases, the J end lost 5 bases, and 12 bases lay between the germline ends. Incomplete CDR3 DNA: TGCGCCAGCAGTGTGGCAGGGGTGGACGAG. It yields the protein CASSVAGVDE. The complete CDR3 protein is CASSVAGVDEQYF.

This clone was detected only a few times. CDR3 amino acids: CASSVTGASGNTIYF. Incomplete CDR3 DNA: TGTGCCAGCAGTGTAACAGGGGCCTCTGGAAACACC. The chain couples TRBV6-1 to TRBJ1-3; TRBD1 matches at 7 bases. The read stops 3 residues short of the end of the CDR3; the missing end is completed from the germline J gene. The CDR3 runs 15 residues. With V trimmed by 4 bases and J by 0 bases, 3 bases remained unmatched. The germline V gene has CDR1 MNHNS and CDR2 SASEGT.

About this clone itself: The read ends 3 residues early relative to the CDR3; the germline J gene fills the gap. V usage is TRBV2 and J usage is TRBJ2-2; TRBD1 matches at 9 bases. Looked up from germline, CDR1 is SNHLY and CDR2 is FYNNEI. The CDR3 sequence is 15 residues long. V was pared by 6 bases and J by 5 bases, with 7 bases of the junction left unmatched. The CDR3 sequence: CASRPGQGGTGELFF. CDR3 DNA, as far as it was read: TGTGCCAGCAGGCCGGGACAGGGCGGGACCGGGGAG.

The table lists this clone with a few counts. The observed sequence ends 3 residues before the CDR3 terminus, with the missing tail filled in from the germline J gene. V and J are TRBV11-2 and TRBJ2-3; TRBD1 matches at 7 bases. J was trimmed by 5 bases and V by 10 bases; bases with no gene match: 6. This CDR3 spans 12 amino acids. The germline CDR1 and CDR2 sequences are SGHAT and FQNNGV. The CDR3 is CAISRGLDTQYF. Incomplete CDR3 DNA: TGTGCCATTTCCAGGGGGTTAGATACG. The full variable domain, its missing parts supplied by reference TRBV11-2 and TRBJ2-3, is EAGVAQSPRYKIIEKRQSVAFWCNPISGHATLYWYQQILGQGPKLLIQFQNNGVVDDSQLPKDRFSAERLKGVDSTLKIQPAKLEDSAVYLCAISRGLDTQYFGPGTRLTVL.